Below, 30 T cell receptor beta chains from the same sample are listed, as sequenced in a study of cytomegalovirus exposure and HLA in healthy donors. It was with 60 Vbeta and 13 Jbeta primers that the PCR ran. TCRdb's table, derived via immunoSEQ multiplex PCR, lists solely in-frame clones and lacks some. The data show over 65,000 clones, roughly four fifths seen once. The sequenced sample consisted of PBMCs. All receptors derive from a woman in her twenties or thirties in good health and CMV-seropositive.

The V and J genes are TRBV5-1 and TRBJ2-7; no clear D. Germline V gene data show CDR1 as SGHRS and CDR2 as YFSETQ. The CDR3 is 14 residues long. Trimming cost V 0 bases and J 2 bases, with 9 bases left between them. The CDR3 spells CASSLANRAYEQYF. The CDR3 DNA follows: TGCGCCAGCAGCTTGGCCAACAGAGCCTACGAGCAGTACTTC. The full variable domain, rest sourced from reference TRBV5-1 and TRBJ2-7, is KAGVTQTPRYLIKTRGQQVTLSCSPISGHRSVSWYQQTPGQGLQFLFEYFSETQRNKGNFPGRFSGRQFSNSRSEMNVSTLELGDSALYLCASSLANRAYEQYFGPGTRLTVT.

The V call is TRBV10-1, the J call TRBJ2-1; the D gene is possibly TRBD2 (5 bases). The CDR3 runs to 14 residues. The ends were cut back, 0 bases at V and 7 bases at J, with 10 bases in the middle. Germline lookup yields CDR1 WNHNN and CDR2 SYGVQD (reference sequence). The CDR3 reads CASSESGVGNEQFF. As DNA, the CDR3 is TGCGCCAGCAGTGAGTCGGGAGTAGGTAATGAGCAGTTCTTC.

CDR3 coding DNA: TGCGCCAGCAGTCGGGCGGGACCGGGACAGGGCGGTGGCGAGCAGTACTTC. This translates into CASSRAGPGQGGGEQYF. V and J are TRBV10-2 and TRBJ2-7, with TRBD1 matching 9 bases. The germline V gene has CDR1 WSHSY and CDR2 SAAADI. This CDR3 has 17 amino acids. J gave up 6 bases and V 5 bases, and 17 bases lay outside the gene matches.

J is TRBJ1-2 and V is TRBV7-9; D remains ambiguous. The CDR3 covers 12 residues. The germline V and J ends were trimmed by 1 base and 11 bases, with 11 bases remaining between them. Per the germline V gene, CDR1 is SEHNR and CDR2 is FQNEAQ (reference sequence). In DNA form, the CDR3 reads TGTGCCAGCAGCTTAGTCGGCCGCGGATACACCTTC. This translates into CASSLVGRGYTF.

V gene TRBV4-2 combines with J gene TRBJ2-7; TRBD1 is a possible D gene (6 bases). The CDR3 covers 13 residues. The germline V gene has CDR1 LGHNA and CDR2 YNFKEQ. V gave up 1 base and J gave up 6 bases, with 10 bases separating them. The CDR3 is CASSQGGPSEQYF. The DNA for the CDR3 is TGTGCCAGCAGCCAAGGGGGGCCTAGCGAGCAGTACTTC.

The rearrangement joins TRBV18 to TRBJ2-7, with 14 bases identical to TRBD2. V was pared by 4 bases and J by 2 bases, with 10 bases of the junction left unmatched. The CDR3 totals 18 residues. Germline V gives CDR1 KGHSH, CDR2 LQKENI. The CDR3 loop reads CASSQGTSGRSPPYEQYF. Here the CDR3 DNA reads TGTGCCAGCTCACAAGGGACTAGCGGGAGATCGCCACCCTACGAGCAGTACTTC.

The chain's CDR3 is CASGLVQLGVNYGYTF. CDR3 DNA: TGTGCTAGTGGTTTGGTACAGCTGGGCGTGAACTATGGCTACACCTTC. This chain joins TRBV12-5 and TRBJ1-2; unclear D gene. The CDR3 is 16 amino acids. Germline V gene data show CDR1 as LGHNT and CDR2 as FRNRAP. V was trimmed by 0 bases and J by 2 bases, leaving 13 bases between them. Full variable domain (remainder filled in from reference TRBV12-5 and TRBJ1-2): DARVTQTPRHKVTEMGQEVTMRCQPILGHNTVFWYRQTMMQGLELLAYFRNRAPLDDSGMPKDRFSAEMPDATLATLKIQPSEPRDSAVYFCASGLVQLGVNYGYTFGSGTRLTVV.

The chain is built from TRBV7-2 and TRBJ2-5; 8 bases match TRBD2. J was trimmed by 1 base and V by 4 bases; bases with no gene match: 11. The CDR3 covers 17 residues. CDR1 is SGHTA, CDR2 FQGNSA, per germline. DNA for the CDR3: TGTGCCAGCAGCTCATCGTGGGGGCTAGCGGGCCAAGAGACCCAGTACTTC. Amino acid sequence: CASSSSWGLAGQETQYF.

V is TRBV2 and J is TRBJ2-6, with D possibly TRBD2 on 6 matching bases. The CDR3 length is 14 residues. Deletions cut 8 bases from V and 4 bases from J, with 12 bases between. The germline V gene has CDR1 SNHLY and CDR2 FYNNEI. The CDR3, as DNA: TGTGCCAGCGGAGGAGGGGCCGGGGCCAACGTCCTGACTTTC. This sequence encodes CASGGGAGANVLTF.

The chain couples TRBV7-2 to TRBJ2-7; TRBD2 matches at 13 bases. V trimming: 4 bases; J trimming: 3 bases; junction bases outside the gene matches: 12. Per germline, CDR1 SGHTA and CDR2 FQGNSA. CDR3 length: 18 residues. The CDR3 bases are TGTGCCAGCAGCTCCCCGAGACTAGCGGGAGGCCTCCTCTACGAGCAGTACTTC. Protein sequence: CASSSPRLAGGLLYEQYF.

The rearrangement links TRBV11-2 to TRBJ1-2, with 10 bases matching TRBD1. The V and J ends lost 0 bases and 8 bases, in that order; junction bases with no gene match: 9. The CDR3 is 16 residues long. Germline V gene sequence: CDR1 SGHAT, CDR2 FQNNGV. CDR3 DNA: TGTGCCAGCAGCTTAGATCTGGGACAGGGGTTCGTAGGCTACACCTTC. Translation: CASSLDLGQGFVGYTF.

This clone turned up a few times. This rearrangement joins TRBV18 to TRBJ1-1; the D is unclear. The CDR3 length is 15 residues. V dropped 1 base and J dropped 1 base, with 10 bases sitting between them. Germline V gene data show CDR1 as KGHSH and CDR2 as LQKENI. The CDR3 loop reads CASSPQFRGNTEAFF. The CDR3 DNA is TGTGCCAGCTCACCACAGTTTCGGGGGAACACTGAAGCTTTCTTT. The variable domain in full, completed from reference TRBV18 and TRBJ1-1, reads NAGVMQNPRHLVRRRGQEARLRCSPMKGHSHVYWYRQLPEEGLKFMVYLQKENIIDESGMPKERFSAEFPKEGPSILRIQQVVRGDSAAYFCASSPQFRGNTEAFFGQGTRLTVV.

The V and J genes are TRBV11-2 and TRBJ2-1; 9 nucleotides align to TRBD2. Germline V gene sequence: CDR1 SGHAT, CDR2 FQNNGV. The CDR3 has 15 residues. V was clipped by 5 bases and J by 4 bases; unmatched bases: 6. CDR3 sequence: CASSILAGRYNEQFF. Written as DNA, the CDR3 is TGTGCCAGCAGCATCCTAGCGGGAAGGTACAATGAGCAGTTCTTC.

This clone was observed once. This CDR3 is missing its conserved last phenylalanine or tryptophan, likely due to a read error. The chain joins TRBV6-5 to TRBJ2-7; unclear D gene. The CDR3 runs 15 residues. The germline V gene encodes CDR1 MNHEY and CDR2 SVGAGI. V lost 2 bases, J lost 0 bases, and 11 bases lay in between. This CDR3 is CASSYDRFSSYEQYL. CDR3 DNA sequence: TGTGCCAGCAGTTACGATCGTTTTAGCTCCTACGAGCAGTACCTC.

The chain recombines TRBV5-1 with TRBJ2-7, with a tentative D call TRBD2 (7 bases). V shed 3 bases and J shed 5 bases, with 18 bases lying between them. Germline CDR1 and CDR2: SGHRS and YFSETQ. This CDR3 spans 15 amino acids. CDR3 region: CASSYGGQGLDEQYF. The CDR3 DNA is TGCGCCAGCAGCTACGGGGGGCAGGGGTTGGACGAGCAGTACTTC.

For the CDR3, the DNA is TGTGCCAGTAGTATGGACAGGGGCTCCTACAATGAGCAGTTCTTC. Translating it yields CASSMDRGSYNEQFF. V and J are TRBV19 and TRBJ2-1, with 9 bases fitting TRBD1. With V trimmed by 3 bases and J by 0 bases, 0 bases remained unmatched. CDR3 length: 15 residues. Germline CDR1 and CDR2: LNHDA and SQIVND (reference sequence).

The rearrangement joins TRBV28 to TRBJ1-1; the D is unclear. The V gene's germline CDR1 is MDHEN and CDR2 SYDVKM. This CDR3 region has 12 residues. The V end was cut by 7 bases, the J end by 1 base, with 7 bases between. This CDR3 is CASNTGNTEAFF. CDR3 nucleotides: TGTGCCAGCAACACGGGGAACACTGAAGCTTTCTTT.

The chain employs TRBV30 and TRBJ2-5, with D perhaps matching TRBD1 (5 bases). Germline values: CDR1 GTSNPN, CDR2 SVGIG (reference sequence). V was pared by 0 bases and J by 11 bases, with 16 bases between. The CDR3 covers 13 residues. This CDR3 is CAWSVGQGGQQYF. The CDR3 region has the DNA TGTGCCTGGAGTGTAGGCCAGGGTGGCCAACAGTACTTC.

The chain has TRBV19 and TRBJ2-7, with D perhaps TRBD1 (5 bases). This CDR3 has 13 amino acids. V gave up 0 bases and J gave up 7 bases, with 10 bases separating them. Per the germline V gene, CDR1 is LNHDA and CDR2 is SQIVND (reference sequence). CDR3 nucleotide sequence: TGTGCCAGTAGTATAGAGACAGCGCGGGAGCAGTACTTC. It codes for CASSIETAREQYF.

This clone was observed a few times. In DNA form, the CDR3 reads TGTGCCAGCAGACGAGGACAGTCCGATCAGCCCCAGCATTTT. Its protein is CASRRGQSDQPQHF. The chain links TRBV6-5 to TRBJ1-5; D might be TRBD1 (6 bases). The CDR3 runs 14 residues. Trimming removed 6 bases from V and 5 bases from J, with 14 bases in between. Per the germline V gene, CDR1 is MNHEY and CDR2 is SVGAGI.

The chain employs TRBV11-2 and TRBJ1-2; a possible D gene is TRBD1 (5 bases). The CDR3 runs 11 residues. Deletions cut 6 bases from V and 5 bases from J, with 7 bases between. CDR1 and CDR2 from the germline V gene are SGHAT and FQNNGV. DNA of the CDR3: TGTGCCAGCAGTCAGGGATATGGCTACACCTTC. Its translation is CASSQGYGYTF.

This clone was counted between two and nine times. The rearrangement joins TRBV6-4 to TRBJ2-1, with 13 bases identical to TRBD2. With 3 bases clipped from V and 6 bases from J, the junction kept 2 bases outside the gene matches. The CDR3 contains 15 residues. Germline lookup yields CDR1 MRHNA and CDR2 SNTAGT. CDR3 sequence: CASSELAGGLNEQFF. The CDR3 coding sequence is TGTGCCAGCAGTGAACTAGCGGGAGGGCTCAATGAGCAGTTCTTC.

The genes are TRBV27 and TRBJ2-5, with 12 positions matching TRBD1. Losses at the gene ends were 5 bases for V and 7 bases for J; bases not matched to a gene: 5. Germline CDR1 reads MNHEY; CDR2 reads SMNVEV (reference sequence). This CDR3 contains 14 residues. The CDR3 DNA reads TGTGCCAGCAGTCCCGGGACAGGGGGCCGGACCCAGTACTTC. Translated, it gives CASSPGTGGRTQYF.

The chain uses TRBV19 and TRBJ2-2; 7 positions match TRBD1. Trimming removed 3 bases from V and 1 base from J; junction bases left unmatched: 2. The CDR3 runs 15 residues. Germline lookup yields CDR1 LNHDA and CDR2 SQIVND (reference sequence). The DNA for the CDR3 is TGTGCCAGTAGTATGGGACAGAAGAACACCGGGGAGCTGTTTTTT. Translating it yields CASSMGQKNTGELFF.

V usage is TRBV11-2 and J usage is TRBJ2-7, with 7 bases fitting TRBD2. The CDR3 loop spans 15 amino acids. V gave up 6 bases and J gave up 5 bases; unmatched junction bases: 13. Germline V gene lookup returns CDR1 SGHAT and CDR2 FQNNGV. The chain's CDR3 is CASSLVGGDGDEQYF. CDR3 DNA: TGTGCCAGCAGTCTGGTGGGAGGGGATGGCGACGAGCAGTACTTC.

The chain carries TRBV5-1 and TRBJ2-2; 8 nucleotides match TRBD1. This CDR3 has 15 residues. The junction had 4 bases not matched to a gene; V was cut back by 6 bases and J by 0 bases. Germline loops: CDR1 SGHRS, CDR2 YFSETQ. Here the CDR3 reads CASNRDRTNTGELFF. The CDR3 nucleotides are TGCGCCAGCAATCGGGACAGGACGAACACCGGGGAGCTGTTTTTT.

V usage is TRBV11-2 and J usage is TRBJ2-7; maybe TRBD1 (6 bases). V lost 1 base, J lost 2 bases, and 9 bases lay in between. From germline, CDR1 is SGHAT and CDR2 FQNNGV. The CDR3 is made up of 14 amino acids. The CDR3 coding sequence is TGTGCCAGCAGCTTAGGGGCAGGGGCCTACGAGCAGTACTTC. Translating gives CASSLGAGAYEQYF.

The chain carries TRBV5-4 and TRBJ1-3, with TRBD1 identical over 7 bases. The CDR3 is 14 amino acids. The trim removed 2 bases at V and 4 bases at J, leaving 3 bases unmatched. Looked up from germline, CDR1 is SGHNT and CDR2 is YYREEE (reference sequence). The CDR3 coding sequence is TGTGCCAGCAGCTTACAGGGGACGGGAAACACCATATATTTT. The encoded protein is CASSLQGTGNTIYF. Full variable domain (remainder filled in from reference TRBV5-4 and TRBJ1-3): ETGVTQSPTHLIKTRGQQVTLRCSSQSGHNTVSWYQQALGQGPQFIFQYYREEENGRGNFPPRFSGLQFPNYSSELNVNALELDDSALYLCASSLQGTGNTIYFGEGSWLTVV.

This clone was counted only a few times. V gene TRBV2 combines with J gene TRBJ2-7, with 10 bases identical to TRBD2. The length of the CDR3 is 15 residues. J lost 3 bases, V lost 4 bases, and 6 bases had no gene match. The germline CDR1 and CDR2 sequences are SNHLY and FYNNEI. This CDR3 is CASSVWASGSYEQYF. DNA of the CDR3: TGTGCCAGCAGTGTGTGGGCTAGCGGGAGCTACGAGCAGTACTTC.

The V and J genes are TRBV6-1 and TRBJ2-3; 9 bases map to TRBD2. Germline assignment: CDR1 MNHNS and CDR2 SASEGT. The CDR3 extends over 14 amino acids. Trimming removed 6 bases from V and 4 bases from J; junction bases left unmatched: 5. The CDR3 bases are TGTGCCAGCAGAATAGCGGGAGCGGCAGATACGCAGTATTTT. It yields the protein CASRIAGAADTQYF.